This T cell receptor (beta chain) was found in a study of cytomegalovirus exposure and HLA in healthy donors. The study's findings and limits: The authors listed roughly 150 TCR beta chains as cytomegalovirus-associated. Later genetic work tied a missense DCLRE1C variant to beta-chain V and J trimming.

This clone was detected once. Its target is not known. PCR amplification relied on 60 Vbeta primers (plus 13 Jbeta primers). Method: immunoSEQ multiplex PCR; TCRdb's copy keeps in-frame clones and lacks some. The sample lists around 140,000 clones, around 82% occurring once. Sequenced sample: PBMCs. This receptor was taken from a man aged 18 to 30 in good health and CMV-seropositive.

The CDR3 protein is CASNRGTGPTDTQYF. In nucleotides, the CDR3 is TGTGCCAGTAACAGAGGGACAGGGCCCACAGATACGCAGTATTTT. The chain joins TRBV19 to TRBJ2-3, with TRBD1 matching over 9 bases. With 7 bases clipped from V and 2 bases from J, the junction kept 7 bases outside the gene matches. The CDR3 is 15 amino acids. Germline V CDR1 and CDR2: LNHDA, SQIVND (reference sequence).